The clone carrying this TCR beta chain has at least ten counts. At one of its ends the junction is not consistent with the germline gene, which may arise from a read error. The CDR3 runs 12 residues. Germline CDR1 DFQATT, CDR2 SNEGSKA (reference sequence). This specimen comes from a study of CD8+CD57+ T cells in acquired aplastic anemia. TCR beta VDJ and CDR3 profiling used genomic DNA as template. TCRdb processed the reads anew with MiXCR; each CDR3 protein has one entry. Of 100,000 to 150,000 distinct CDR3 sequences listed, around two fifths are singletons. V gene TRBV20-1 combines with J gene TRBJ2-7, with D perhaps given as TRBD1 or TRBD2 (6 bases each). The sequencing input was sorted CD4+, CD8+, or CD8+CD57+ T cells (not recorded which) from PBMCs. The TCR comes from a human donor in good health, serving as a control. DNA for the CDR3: TGCAGTGCCAGAGGAGGGGGTTACGAGCAGTACTTC. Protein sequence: CSARGGGYEQYF.